These T cell receptor beta chains were read from a single sample in a study of T-cell reconstitution after alpha-beta-depleted transplantation in children. MiXCR was run by TCRdb on the PCR reads, yielding one entry per CDR3 protein. This sample has 350,000 to 450,000 distinct CDR3 sequences, with roughly 20% found just once. The sequences come from PBMCs from the stem cell graft donor, collected from the stem cell graft. These receptors were obtained from a human donor who donated a stem cell graft to a child with acute myeloid leukemia. Each CDR3 is given with its conserved first and last residue. D genes are given only for firm matches. Clone sizes are given selectively: once, few, many, or a class where the clone is expanded.

J gene: TRBJ1-5
V gene: TRBV20-1
D gene: TRBD1
clone size: .
CDR3 protein: CSAPTGQGINQPQHF
CDR3 DNA: TGCAGTGCTCCAACGGGACAGGGAATTAATCAGCCCCAGCATTTT

J gene: TRBJ1-1
V gene: TRBV29-1
D gene: .
clone size: .
CDR3 protein: CSVDVRSTEAFF
CDR3 DNA: TGCAGCGTTGATGTGAGGTCCACTGAAGCTTTCTTT

J gene: TRBJ1-2
V gene: TRBV7-9
D gene: .
clone size: few
CDR3 protein: CASSSSAVGANYGYTF
CDR3 DNA: TGTGCCAGCAGCTCATCCGCCGTAGGAGCTAACTATGGCTACACCTTC

J gene: TRBJ2-3
V gene: TRBV4-1
D gene: TRBD2
clone size: .
CDR3 protein: CASSQGWVAGRSTDTQYF
CDR3 DNA: TGCGCCAGCAGCCAAGGGTGGGTAGCGGGAAGGAGCACAGATACGCAGTATTTT

J gene: TRBJ2-2
V gene: TRBV12-3/TRBV12-4
D gene: TRBD1
clone size: few
CDR3 protein: CASSLRGQGAGELFF
CDR3 DNA: TGTGCCAGCAGTTTGAGGGGACAGGGGGCCGGGGAGCTGTTTTTT

J gene: TRBJ2-1
V gene: TRBV7-8
D gene: TRBD2
clone size: few
CDR3 protein: CASNERDSYNEQFF
CDR3 DNA: TGTGCCAGCAACGAGCGGGACTCCTACAATGAGCAGTTCTTC

J gene: TRBJ2-5
V gene: TRBV12-3/TRBV12-4
D gene: TRBD2
clone size: few
CDR3 protein: CASSSRGTGGTQYF
CDR3 DNA: TGTGCCAGCAGTTCACGCGGGACGGGGGGGACCCAGTACTTC

J gene: TRBJ1-1
V gene: TRBV6-2/TRBV6-3
D gene: TRBD1
clone size: few
CDR3 protein: CASSYRDRDPNTEAFF
CDR3 DNA: TGTGCCAGCAGTTACCGGGACAGAGACCCGAACACTGAAGCTTTCTTT

J gene: TRBJ2-1
V gene: TRBV7-3
D gene: TRBD2
clone size: few
CDR3 protein: CASSLIGGSSVEQFF
CDR3 DNA: TGTGCCAGCAGCTTAATTGGCGGGAGCTCAGTTGAGCAGTTCTTC

J gene: TRBJ2-7
V gene: TRBV20-1
D gene: TRBD2
clone size: medium-sized
CDR3 protein: CSARAGSGRVEQYF
CDR3 DNA: TGCAGTGCTAGAGCGGGTAGCGGGAGGGTAGAGCAGTACTTC

J gene: TRBJ1-3
V gene: TRBV12-3/TRBV12-4
D gene: TRBD1
clone size: few
CDR3 protein: CASSLAGQGLFPGNTIYF
CDR3 DNA: TGTGCCAGCAGTTTGGCGGGACAGGGTCTCTTCCCTGGAAACACCATATATTTT

J gene: TRBJ2-3
V gene: TRBV12-3/TRBV12-4
D gene: .
clone size: few
CDR3 protein: CASSPRARDTQYF
CDR3 DNA: TGTGCCAGCAGTCCCCGGGCTCGAGATACGCAGTATTTT

J gene: TRBJ2-3
V gene: TRBV29-1
D gene: .
clone size: many
CDR3 protein: CSVEDGYTDTQYF
CDR3 DNA: TGCAGCGTTGAAGATGGGTACACAGATACGCAGTATTTT

J gene: TRBJ2-2
V gene: TRBV28
D gene: .
clone size: .
CDR3 protein: CASRTWSQGTGELFF
CDR3 DNA: TGTGCGAGCAGAACGTGGAGTCAGGGCACCGGGGAGCTGTTTTTT

J gene: TRBJ2-1
V gene: TRBV5-6
D gene: TRBD1
clone size: few
CDR3 protein: CASSYTGGADNEQFF
CDR3 DNA: TGTGCCAGCAGCTATACAGGGGGCGCGGACAATGAGCAGTTCTTC

J gene: TRBJ2-5
V gene: TRBV20-1
D gene: TRBD1
clone size: few
CDR3 protein: CSASRRQGAETQYF
CDR3 DNA: TGCAGTGCTAGTCGAAGACAGGGCGCAGAGACCCAGTACTTC

J gene: TRBJ2-7
V gene: TRBV11-2
D gene: .
clone size: .
CDR3 protein: CASSPELTSGTSSSYEQYF
CDR3 DNA: TGTGCCAGCAGCCCGGAACTTACATCCGGGACTTCCAGCTCCTACGAGCAGTACTTC

J gene: TRBJ2-6
V gene: TRBV29-1
D gene: TRBD1
clone size: many
CDR3 protein: CSVQGSGANVLTF
CDR3 DNA: TGCAGCGTACAGGGGTCCGGGGCCAACGTCCTGACTTTC

J gene: TRBJ1-1
V gene: TRBV12-3/TRBV12-4
D gene: .
clone size: many
CDR3 protein: CASSLGSPDAEAFF
CDR3 DNA: TGTGCCAGCAGTCTAGGGAGTCCCGACGCTGAAGCTTTCTTT

J gene: TRBJ2-1
V gene: TRBV6-5
D gene: TRBD2
clone size: many
CDR3 protein: CASKTRTSEGEQFF
CDR3 DNA: TGTGCCAGCAAGACACGGACTAGCGAGGGTGAGCAGTTCTTC

J gene: TRBJ2-3
V gene: TRBV2
D gene: .
clone size: many
CDR3 protein: CASSDPGVSTDTQYF
CDR3 DNA: TGTGCCAGCAGTGATCCAGGGGTCAGCACAGATACGCAGTATTTT

J gene: TRBJ2-1
V gene: TRBV20-1
D gene: .
clone size: many
CDR3 protein: CSARDRDFYNEQFF
CDR3 DNA: TGCAGTGCTAGGGACCGGGACTTCTACAATGAGCAGTTCTTC

J gene: TRBJ2-7
V gene: TRBV4-3
D gene: .
clone size: few
CDR3 protein: CASSRGPTSEQYF
CDR3 DNA: TGCGCCAGCAGCCGGGGACCTACCTCTGAGCAGTACTTC